This is a list of T cell receptor beta chains from one sample in a study of blood T cell repertoires in COVID-19. Sequencing was performed with immunoSEQ multiplex PCR; in TCRdb, only in-frame clones are kept and a portion is missing. The sample has about 89,000 clones; approximately 80% are singletons. Sequencing was done on a sample of peripheral blood. Receptors originate from a man between 65 and 80 years old with COVID-19, enrolled during active disease. Each CDR3 is given with its conserved first and last residue. D genes are given only for firm matches. Clone size is shown for a subset of rows, as once, few, many or a class of expanded clone.

TRBD2	-	TRBV5-6	TRBJ2-5	CASSIGLAGQETQYF	TGTGCCAGCAGCATCGGACTAGCGGGACAAGAGACCCAGTACTTC
TRBD2	-	TRBV9	TRBJ2-1	CASSVPRDGRGNEQFF	TGTGCCAGCAGCGTCCCGCGCGACGGGAGGGGGAATGAGCAGTTCTTC
TRBD1	-	TRBV2	TRBJ1-2	CASLSGQGFTYGYTF	TGTGCCAGCTTATCGGGACAGGGGTTTACCTATGGCTACACCTTC
TRBD2	-	TRBV7-2	TRBJ2-3	CASSLLRGRGTDTQYF	TGTGCCAGCAGCTTACTGCGCGGGAGAGGTACAGATACGCAGTATTTT
-	-	TRBV15	TRBJ1-2	CATSRAGNYGYTF	TGTGCCACCAGCAGAGCCGGGAACTATGGCTACACCTTC
-	-	TRBV4-3	TRBJ1-2	CASSPSGAQTYTF	TGCGCCAGCAGCCCCTCTGGGGCCCAGACCTACACCTTC
-	-	TRBV4-2	TRBJ1-2	CASSQDRQGRYGYTF	TGTGCCAGCAGCCAAGATCGTCAGGGGCGCTATGGCTACACCTTC
TRBD1	-	TRBV5-1	TRBJ2-7	CASSLGFGQGAKEQYF	TGCGCCAGCAGCTTGGGGTTTGGACAGGGGGCGAAAGAGCAGTACTTC
TRBD1	-	TRBV5-1	TRBJ2-1	CASSLTGTGSHNEQFF	TGCGCCAGCAGCTTAACCGGGACAGGCTCTCACAATGAGCAGTTCTTC
-	once	TRBV21-1	TRBJ2-7	CASSNFQTSPRRGREQYF	TGTGCCAGCAGCAATTTCCAGACTAGCCCAAGAAGGGGACGGGAGCAGTACTTC
-	-	TRBV10-2	TRBJ1-2	CASSESRQQYGYTF	TGCGCCAGCAGTGAGTCGAGACAGCAATATGGCTACACCTTC
-	many	TRBV5-4	TRBJ1-2	CASSLAVQINYGYTF	TGTGCCAGCAGCTTGGCCGTACAGATAAACTATGGCTACACCTTC
-	-	TRBV4-2	TRBJ2-7	CASSQANPLYEQYF	TGTGCCAGCAGCCAAGCTAACCCCCTTTACGAGCAGTACTTC
TRBD2	-	TRBV5-1	TRBJ2-1	CASSLGGRIYDEQFF	TGCGCCAGCAGCTTGGGCGGGAGAATCTACGATGAGCAGTTCTTC
-	-	TRBV11-3	TRBJ2-7	CASSLWGTLSYEQYF	TGTGCCAGCAGCTTATGGGGGACACTCTCCTACGAGCAGTACTTC
-	-	TRBV11-3	TRBJ2-7	CASSDVGVEQYF	TGTGCCAGCAGCGACGTAGGGGTCGAGCAGTACTTC
-	few	TRBV19	TRBJ1-1	CASRNTGLGYTEAFF	TGTGCCAGTAGGAACACAGGGTTAGGTTACACTGAAGCTTTCTTT
-	few	TRBV7-9	TRBJ1-1	CASSRGGVTEAFF	TGTGCCAGCAGTCGGGGAGGGGTCACTGAAGCTTTCTTT
TRBD1	-	TRBV4-1	TRBJ1-1	CASSQVWQGAITANTEAFF	TGCGCCAGCAGCCAAGTTTGGCAGGGGGCGATTACTGCGAACACTGAAGCTTTCTTT
TRBD1	-	TRBV20-1	TRBJ2-1	CSASWTGYNEQFF	TGCAGTGCTAGTTGGACAGGGTACAATGAGCAGTTCTTC
-	-	TRBV7-2	TRBJ2-7	CASSLEAGIAYEQYF	TGTGCCAGCAGCTTAGAGGCAGGGATTGCCTACGAGCAGTACTTC
TRBD2	once	TRBV27	TRBJ2-3	CASCWTSGSSGPQYF	TGTGCCAGCTGCTGGACTAGCGGGAGCAGTGGACCGCAGTATTTT
TRBD1	-	TRBV6-5	TRBJ1-5	CASRTSGGSQPQHF	TGTGCCAGCAGAACGTCAGGGGGGAGTCAGCCCCAGCATTTT
TRBD2	-	TRBV10-3	TRBJ2-3	CAISVYSGMSTDTQYF	TGTGCCATCAGCGTATATAGCGGGATGAGCACAGATACGCAGTATTTT
-	-	TRBV20-1	TRBJ2-3	CSAYLRDTQYF	TGCAGTGCTTACCTCCGGGATACGCAGTATTTT
TRBD1	few	TRBV18	TRBJ1-1	CASSPPGGAKNTEAFF	TGTGCCAGCTCACCACCAGGGGGCGCAAAGAACACTGAAGCTTTCTTT